These 16 T cell receptor beta chains share one sample of origin, sequenced in a study of cytomegalovirus exposure and HLA in healthy donors. Both 60 Vbeta primers and 13 Jbeta primers went into the PCR. This table comes from immunoSEQ multiplex PCR, and its TCRdb copy is limited to in-frame clones, with some not included. The data show some 90,000 clones, with just over 70% seen just once and approximately 8.2% held by the top ten. Sequencing was done on a sample of PBMCs. The receptors here all came from a man aged 60 to 69 in good health and CMV-seronegative.

Note on this clone: Within the sample, other DNA sequences also encode this same CDR3. The genes are TRBV5-1 and TRBJ1-4; 9 nucleotides agree with TRBD1. After removal of 0 bases from V and 8 bases from J, the junction contained 5 bases not matched to a gene. From germline, CDR1 is SGHRS and CDR2 YFSETQ. This CDR3 contains 15 residues. The CDR3 region is CASSLVGTGNEKLFF. The CDR3 nucleotides are TGCGCCAGCAGCTTGGTTGGGACAGGGAACGAAAAACTGTTTTTT.

This chain links TRBV6-5 with TRBJ2-7, with TRBD2 identical over 11 bases. Germline CDR1 MNHEY, CDR2 SVGAGI. V trimming: 0 bases; J trimming: 2 bases; junction bases outside the gene matches: 0. The CDR3 length is 15 residues. CDR3 DNA sequence: TGTGCCAGCAGTTACTCGGGACTAGCGGCCTACGAGCAGTACTTC. Translation: CASSYSGLAAYEQYF.

CDR3 DNA: TGCGCCAGCAGCCAGGCCCCGGGACAGGTCCAAGAGACCCAGTACTTC. Translation: CASSQAPGQVQETQYF. The chain combines TRBV4-1 with TRBJ2-5, with 8 bases that match TRBD1. The germline V gene encodes CDR1 MGHRA and CDR2 YSYEKL. V gave up 3 bases and J gave up 1 base; unmatched junction bases: 7. The CDR3 length is 16 residues.

CDR3 in amino acids: CASSLAGTDTGELFF. CDR3 nucleotide sequence: TGCGCCAGCAGCTTGGCCGGGACAGACACCGGGGAGCTGTTTTTT. The V and J genes are TRBV5-1 and TRBJ2-2, with 7 nucleotides matching TRBD1. Per the germline V gene, CDR1 is SGHRS and CDR2 is YFSETQ. CDR3 length: 15 amino acids. V shed 0 bases and J 3 bases; nucleotides not matched to a gene: 2.

The chain combines TRBV9 with TRBJ2-5; a weak D match, TRBD2 (5 bases). The CDR3 sequence is 13 residues long. The ends were cut back, 0 bases at V and 5 bases at J, with 8 bases in the middle. Germline assignment: CDR1 SGDLS and CDR2 YYNGEE. CDR3 in amino acids: CASSVGEGETQYF. The CDR3 region has the DNA TGTGCCAGCAGCGTAGGCGAGGGTGAGACCCAGTACTTC.

This clone was seen a handful of times. The V gene is TRBV19, the J gene TRBJ1-3; 7 positions match TRBD1. The CDR3 runs to 15 residues. J was trimmed by 4 bases and V by 4 bases; bases with no gene match: 7. Germline V CDR1 and CDR2: LNHDA, SQIVND (reference sequence). CDR3 sequence (DNA): TGTGCCAGTAGTAATCAACAGGGGCCCGGAAACACCATATATTTT. It specifies CASSNQQGPGNTIYF.

This clone turned up a few times. The chain links TRBV5-1 to TRBJ2-7, with 16 positions matching TRBD2. The trim removed 4 bases at V and 4 bases at J, leaving 8 bases unmatched. Germline V CDR1 and CDR2: SGHRS, YFSETQ. The CDR3 has 17 residues. The CDR3: CASSLGLAGGPGYEQYF. The CDR3 DNA sequence: TGCGCCAGCAGCCTGGGACTAGCGGGAGGGCCTGGGTACGAGCAGTACTTC.

The chain carries TRBV25-1 and TRBJ2-1; D gene uncertain. V was shortened by 3 bases and J by 3 bases, with 3 bases between the two germline ends. Germline-derived CDR1 and CDR2 are MGHDK and SYGVNS. The CDR3 has 12 amino acids. CDR3 loop: CASSEYYNEQFF. The CDR3 DNA is TGTGCCAGCAGTGAGTACTACAATGAGCAGTTCTTC.

The V gene is TRBV5-4, the J gene TRBJ2-7; TRBD2 might be the D (6 bases). V was clipped by 5 bases and J by 2 bases, with 11 bases between them. This CDR3 region has 13 residues. Germline V gene data show CDR1 as SGHNT and CDR2 as YYREEE (reference sequence). CDR3 region: CASSSAGTYEQYF. CDR3 sequence (DNA): TGTGCCAGCAGTTCTGCGGGGACCTACGAGCAGTACTTC.

This clone was detected only a few times. The CDR3 here is CASSFQGYSTGELFF. The DNA of the CDR3 is TGTGCCAGCAGCTTTCAGGGTTATTCCACCGGGGAGCTGTTTTTT. The gene calls are TRBV7-2 and TRBJ2-2; weak D call: TRBD1 (5 bases). This CDR3 contains 15 residues. Trimming pared 3 bases from V and 4 bases from J, leaving 12 bases between. Germline V gene sequence: CDR1 SGHTA, CDR2 FQGNSA.

This clone was observed a few times. This chain uses TRBV2 with TRBJ2-1; D gene ambiguous. Trimming removed 4 bases at V and 3 bases at J, with 7 bases between. CDR1 and CDR2 (germline): SNHLY, FYNNEI. CDR3 length: 13 residues. This chain's CDR3 is CASSGFSYNEQFF. CDR3 bases: TGTGCCAGCAGTGGCTTTAGCTACAATGAGCAGTTCTTC.

The table lists this clone with a few counts. CDR3 sequence (DNA): TGTGCCAGCAGTGTGACAGGGCCGGACTACGAGCAGTACTTC. It translates to CASSVTGPDYEQYF. V is TRBV6-1 and J is TRBJ2-7; 7 bases are shared with TRBD1. V dropped 4 bases and J dropped 3; count of bases not matched to a gene: 6. Germline values: CDR1 MNHNS, CDR2 SASEGT. The CDR3 spans 14 residues.

V usage is TRBV6-6 and J usage is TRBJ2-2; 7 bases agree with TRBD1. V dropped 6 bases and J dropped 1; count of bases not matched to a gene: 5. Germline V CDR1 and CDR2: MNHNY, SVGAGI (reference sequence). The CDR3 extends over 15 amino acids. CDR3 sequence: CASSSTGRNTGELFF. The CDR3 DNA follows: TGTGCCAGCAGCTCGACAGGGCGGAACACCGGGGAGCTGTTTTTT.

With respect to this clone: The junction does not match germline at one end; this may be a read error. V usage is TRBV7-9 and J usage is TRBJ2-5; TRBD1 agrees at 8 bases. This CDR3 spans 16 amino acids. Germline CDR1 is SEHNR and CDR2 is FQNEAQ (reference sequence). The CDR3 bases are TGTTCCAGCAGCTTAGCTATCGGGACAGGACAAGAGACCCAGTACTTC. This encodes CSSSLAIGTGQETQYF. Full variable domain (remainder filled in from reference TRBV7-9 and TRBJ2-5): DTGVSQNPRHKITKRGQNVTFRCDPISEHNRLYWYRQTLGQGPEFLTYFQNEAQLEKSRLLSDRFSAERPKGSFSTLEIQRTEQGDSAMYLCSSSLAIGTGQETQYFGPGTRLLVL.

The CDR3 here is CASSKAGGSEQYF. CDR3 in DNA: TGTGCCAGCAGCAAAGCTGGGGGGAGCGAGCAGTACTTC. The chain joins TRBV21-1 to TRBJ2-5; TRBD2 was called by the table and not checked on the DNA. With the DNA end fitting TRBJ2-7 better, the J assignment may be wrong. TRBV21-1 counts as a pseudogene. The CDR3 is 13 amino acids.

The DNA of the CDR3 is TGTGCCACCAGCAGAGATGTGGCCCCTAATGAAAAACTGTTTTTT. This codes for CATSRDVAPNEKLFF. The chain uses TRBV15 and TRBJ1-4; unclear D gene. CDR3 length equals 15 residues. Trimming left V 0 bases short and J 3 bases short, with 8 bases between. CDR1 and CDR2 from the germline V gene are LNHNV and YYDKDF (reference sequence).